Here is one T cell receptor (beta chain) with its context. Using its own MiXCR run on the reads, TCRdb lists one record per CDR3 protein. The sample shows fewer than 200,000 distinct CDR3 sequences, roughly a fifth of them seen only once. These data come from a study of T cell repertoires in cytomegalovirus infection. The source is a human donor in good health (CMV status not recorded). Some clones in this sample may be carry-over from other donors' samples. Sequenced: PBMCs.

The CDR3 loop is CASSQKGGQGVLNEQFF. The CDR3 coding sequence is TGTGCCAGCAGCCAAAAAGGGGGACAGGGGGTCCTCAATGAGCAGTTCTTC. V is TRBV7-3 and J is TRBJ2-1; TRBD1 aligns across 11 bases. The CDR3 has 17 amino acids. Germline CDR1 and CDR2: SGHTA and FQGTGA. Germline trimming cut 5 bases from V and 6 bases from J; bases unmatched to any gene: 12.